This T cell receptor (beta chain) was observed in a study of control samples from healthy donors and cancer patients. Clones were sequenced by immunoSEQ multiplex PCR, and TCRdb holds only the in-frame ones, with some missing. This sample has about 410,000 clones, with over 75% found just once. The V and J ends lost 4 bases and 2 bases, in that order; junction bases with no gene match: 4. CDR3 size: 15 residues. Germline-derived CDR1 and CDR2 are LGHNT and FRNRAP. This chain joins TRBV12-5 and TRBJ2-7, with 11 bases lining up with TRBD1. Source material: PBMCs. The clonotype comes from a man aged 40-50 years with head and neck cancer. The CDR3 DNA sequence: TGTGCTAGTGGTTCCCCGGGACAGGGGGCCTACGAGCAGTACTTC. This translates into CASGSPGQGAYEQYF.